The entry below describes one T cell receptor beta chain. Its antigen target is currently unknown. No base-level quality is on record; no much larger clone is a single base apart. The sample belongs to a study of T cell responses to AZD1222 COVID-19 vaccine (dated by TCRdb to the early 2020s). For context, the study as a whole: AZD1222 recipients given second doses at about 4 weeks or at about 12 weeks were pooled, since spike-specific TCR depth and breadth were not found to differ between the two schedules. TCR sequencing covered about 230 trial participants: approximately 200 given two doses of AZD1222 and around 25 given two doses of MenACWY control vaccine. Trial participants were enrolled by age into 18-55, 56-69 and 70-plus year subgroups, with around 150, 28 and 57 TCR-sequenced participants respectively.

The CDR3 regions of human TCRbeta chains were subjected to immunosequencing. Per the source publication's procedure: TCRs in the repertoires were matched against a reference library of SARS-CoV-2-specific TCRs that had been generated with the MIRA antigen-specificity platform. Breadth was defined as the fraction of unique TCRs that were SARS-CoV-2-associated. Depth was defined as the fraction of total T cells that were SARS-CoV-2-associated. Using the MIRA data, each spike-specific TCR was mapped to the spike region that the TCR reacts to and placed in a CD4 or CD8 class. Log10-transformed breadth and depth values were compared by one-way ANOVA with Sidak's multiple comparisons tests. The table was pulled from immuneACCESS by TCRdb, which kept in-frame rearrangements only. Such tables lose some clones; where checked, under half of the loss comes from unresolved V genes, and the rest has no known cause. D and trimming come from the DNA, and the V and J calls and clone size come from that table. For this sample the table gives about 78,000 clones, of which about 90% were detected only once. The top ten clonotypes cover about 23% of the sample.

Reading the label with the study, this specimen's time point is: baseline before first vaccination. Samples from vaccinated people were obtained from the UK trials COV001 and COV002, which included a single-blind randomized controlled phase 2/3 trial of AZD1222 (ChAdOx1 nCoV-19) in healthy adults. For TCRbeta chain sequencing, PBMC samples were collected from trial participants at day 0 and at day 28 after the second dose. The full study reports these points: Conclusions about previously exposed vaccinees are limited because only a handful of AZD1222 recipients were SARS-CoV-2 seropositive at baseline. Because no day 14 peak-response samples were available, repertoires were characterized only after the peak T cell response. The 56-69-year group was small, and its depth increase did not reach significance, likely because of low power. After two AZD1222 doses, both the breadth and the depth of spike-specific TCRs were significantly higher than at day 0 and than in MenACWY recipients. Reportedly, close to half of the unique spike-specific TCRs recognized epitopes lying outside the regions that are mutated in the B.1.351 and B.1.1.7 variants. CD4 TCRs associated with the vaccine covered the entire spike protein, and the dominant responses were in regions 160-218 and 743-854. Participants were mostly white British and included more females than males, and it was suggested by the authors that clonal diversity may have been underestimated.

V was cut back by 5 bases and J by 7 bases, leaving a gap of 14 bases between them. The CDR3 starts with the cysteine, ends with the phenylalanine, and has 13 residues. Only the CDR3 portion is preserved as DNA: 39 bases, with reading frame beginning at the first base. As encoded in the germline V gene (reference sequence), CDR1 is SEHNR while CDR2 is FQNEAQ. The sequences come from peripheral blood, collected on day 0 of AZD1222 vaccination. Rearrangement joined TRBV7-9 to TRBJ1-2; no D gene is confidently identified. The receptor's source is an adult in good health. Here is the DNA: TGTGCCAGCAGCCACCCTACCGAGGGTGGCTACACCTTC. Its coded protein is CASSHPTEGGYTF.